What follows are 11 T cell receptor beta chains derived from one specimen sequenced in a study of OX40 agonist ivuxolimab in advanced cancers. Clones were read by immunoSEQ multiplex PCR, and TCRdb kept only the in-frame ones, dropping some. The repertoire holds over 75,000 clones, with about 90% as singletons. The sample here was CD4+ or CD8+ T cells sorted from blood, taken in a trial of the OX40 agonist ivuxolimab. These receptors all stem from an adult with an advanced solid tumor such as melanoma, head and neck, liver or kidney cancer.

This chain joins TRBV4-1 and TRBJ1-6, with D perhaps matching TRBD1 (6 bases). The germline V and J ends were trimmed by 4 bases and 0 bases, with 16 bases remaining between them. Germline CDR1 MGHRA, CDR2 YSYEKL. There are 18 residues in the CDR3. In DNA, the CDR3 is TGCGCCAGCAGCCCGTTGGAGGGGGAGAGCTCCTATAATTCACCCCTCCACTTT. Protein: CASSPLEGESSYNSPLHF.

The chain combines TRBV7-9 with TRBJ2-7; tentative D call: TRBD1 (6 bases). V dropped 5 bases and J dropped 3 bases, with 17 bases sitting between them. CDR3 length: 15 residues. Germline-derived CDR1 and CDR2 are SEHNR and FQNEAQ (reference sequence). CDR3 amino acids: CASSRIQGSHYEQYF. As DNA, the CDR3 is TGTGCCAGCAGCCGGATACAGGGTTCCCACTACGAGCAGTACTTC.

The CDR3 DNA reads TGCGCCAGCAGCTGGGAGGGCCGGTCGACCTACGAGCAGTACTTC. Translated, it gives CASSWEGRSTYEQYF. This rearrangement joins TRBV4-1 to TRBJ2-5; 7 bases match TRBD2. Gene TRBJ2-7 matches the end of the DNA better, so the J call may be wrong. Germline loops: CDR1 MGHRA, CDR2 YSYEKL. The CDR3 covers 15 residues.

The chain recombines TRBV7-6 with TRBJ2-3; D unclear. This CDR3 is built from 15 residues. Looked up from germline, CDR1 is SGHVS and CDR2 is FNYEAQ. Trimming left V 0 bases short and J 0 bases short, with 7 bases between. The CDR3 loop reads CASSLADVSTDTQYF. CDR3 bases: TGTGCCAGCAGCTTAGCGGACGTTAGCACAGATACGCAGTATTTT.

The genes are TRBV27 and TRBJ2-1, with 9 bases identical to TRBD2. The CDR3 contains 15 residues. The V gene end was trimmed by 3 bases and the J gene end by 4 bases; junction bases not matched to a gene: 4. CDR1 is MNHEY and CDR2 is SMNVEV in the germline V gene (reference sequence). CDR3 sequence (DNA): TGTGCCAGCAGTTTTGAGCTAGCGGGGTACAATGAGCAGTTCTTC. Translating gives CASSFELAGYNEQFF.

The CDR3 coding sequence is TGCGCCAGCAGCTTGGGGGACTGGACTAAATTGGAGCAGTACTTC. It is translated as CASSLGDWTKLEQYF. J is TRBJ2-7 and V is TRBV5-1, with D tentatively TRBD2 (6 bases). The CDR3 loop spans 15 amino acids. Per germline, CDR1 SGHRS and CDR2 YFSETQ. The V and J ends lost 0 bases and 7 bases respectively, with 17 bases between them.

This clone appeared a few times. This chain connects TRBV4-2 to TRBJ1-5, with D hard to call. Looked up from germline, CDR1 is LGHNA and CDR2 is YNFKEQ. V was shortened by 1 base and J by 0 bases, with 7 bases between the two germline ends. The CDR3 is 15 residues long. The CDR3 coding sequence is TGTGCCAGCAGCCAAGTGGCAGCTAGCAATCAGCCCCAGCATTTT. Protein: CASSQVAASNQPQHF.

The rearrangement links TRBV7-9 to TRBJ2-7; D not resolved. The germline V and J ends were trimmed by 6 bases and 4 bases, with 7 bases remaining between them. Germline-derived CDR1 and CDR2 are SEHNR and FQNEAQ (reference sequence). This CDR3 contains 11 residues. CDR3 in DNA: TGTGCCAGCAGTCCGAATTACGAGCAGTACTTC. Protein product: CASSPNYEQYF.

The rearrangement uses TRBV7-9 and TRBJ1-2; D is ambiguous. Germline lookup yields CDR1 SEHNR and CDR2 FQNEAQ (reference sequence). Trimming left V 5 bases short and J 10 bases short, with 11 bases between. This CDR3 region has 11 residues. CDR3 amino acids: CASSRNPDYTF. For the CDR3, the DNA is TGTGCCAGCAGCCGAAACCCCGACTACACCTTC. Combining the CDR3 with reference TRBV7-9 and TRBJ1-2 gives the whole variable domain DTGVSQNPRHKITKRGQNVTFRCDPISEHNRLYWYRQTLGQGPEFLTYFQNEAQLEKSRLLSDRFSAERPKGSFSTLEIQRTEQGDSAMYLCASSRNPDYTFGSGTRLTVV.

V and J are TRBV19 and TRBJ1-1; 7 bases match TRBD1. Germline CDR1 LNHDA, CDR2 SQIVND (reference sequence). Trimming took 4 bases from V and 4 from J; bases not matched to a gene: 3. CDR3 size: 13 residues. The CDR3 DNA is TGTGCCAGTAGTACAGGGGGAGGCACTGAAGCTTTCTTT. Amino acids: CASSTGGGTEAFF.

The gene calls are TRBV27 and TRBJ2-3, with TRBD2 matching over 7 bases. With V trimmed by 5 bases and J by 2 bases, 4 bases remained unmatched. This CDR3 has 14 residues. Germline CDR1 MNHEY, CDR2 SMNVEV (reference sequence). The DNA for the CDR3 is TGTGCCAGCAGTCCTAGCGGAATCACAGATACGCAGTATTTT. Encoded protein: CASSPSGITDTQYF.